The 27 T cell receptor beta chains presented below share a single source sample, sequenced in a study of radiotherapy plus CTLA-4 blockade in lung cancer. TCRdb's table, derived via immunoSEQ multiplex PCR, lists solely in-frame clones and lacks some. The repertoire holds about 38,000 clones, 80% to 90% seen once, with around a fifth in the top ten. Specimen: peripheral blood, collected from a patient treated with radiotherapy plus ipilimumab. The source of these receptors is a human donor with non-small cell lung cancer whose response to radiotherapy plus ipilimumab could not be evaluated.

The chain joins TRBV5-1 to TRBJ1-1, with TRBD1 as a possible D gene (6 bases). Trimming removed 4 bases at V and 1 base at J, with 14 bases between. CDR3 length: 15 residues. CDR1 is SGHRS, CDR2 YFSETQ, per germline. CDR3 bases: TGCGCCAGCAGCAGCCCAGGGGTTGGGAACACTGAAGCTTTCTTT. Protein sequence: CASSSPGVGNTEAFF.

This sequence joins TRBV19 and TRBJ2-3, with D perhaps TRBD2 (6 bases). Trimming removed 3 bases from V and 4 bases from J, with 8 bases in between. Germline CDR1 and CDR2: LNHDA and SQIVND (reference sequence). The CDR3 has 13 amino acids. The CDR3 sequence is CASSIGGPDTQYF. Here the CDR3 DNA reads TGTGCCAGTAGTATTGGAGGGCCAGATACGCAGTATTTT.

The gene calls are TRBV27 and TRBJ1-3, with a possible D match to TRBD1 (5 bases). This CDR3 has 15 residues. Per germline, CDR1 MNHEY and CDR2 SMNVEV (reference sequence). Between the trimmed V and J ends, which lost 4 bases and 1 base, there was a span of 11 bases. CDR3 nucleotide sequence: TGTGCCAGCAGTTCCAACCGACAGTCTGGAAACACCATATATTTT. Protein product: CASSSNRQSGNTIYF.

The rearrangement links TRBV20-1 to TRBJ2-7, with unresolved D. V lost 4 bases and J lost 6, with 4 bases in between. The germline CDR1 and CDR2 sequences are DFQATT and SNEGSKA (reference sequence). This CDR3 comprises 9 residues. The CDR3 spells CSATTEQYF. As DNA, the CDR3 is TGCAGTGCTACTACCGAGCAGTACTTC.

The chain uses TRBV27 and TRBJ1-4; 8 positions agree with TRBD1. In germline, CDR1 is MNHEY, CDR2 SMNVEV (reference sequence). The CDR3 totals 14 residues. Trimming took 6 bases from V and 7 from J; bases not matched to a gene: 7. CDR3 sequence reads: CASRLTGASEKLFF. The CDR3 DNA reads TGTGCCAGCAGGCTGACAGGGGCGAGTGAAAAACTGTTTTTT.

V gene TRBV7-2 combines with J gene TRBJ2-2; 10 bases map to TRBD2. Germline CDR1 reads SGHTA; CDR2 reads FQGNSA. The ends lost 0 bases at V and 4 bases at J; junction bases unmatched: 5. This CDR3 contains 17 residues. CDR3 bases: TGTGCCAGCAGCTTAGCGCTATGGACTAGCGGCACCGGGGAGCTGTTTTTT. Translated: CASSLALWTSGTGELFF.

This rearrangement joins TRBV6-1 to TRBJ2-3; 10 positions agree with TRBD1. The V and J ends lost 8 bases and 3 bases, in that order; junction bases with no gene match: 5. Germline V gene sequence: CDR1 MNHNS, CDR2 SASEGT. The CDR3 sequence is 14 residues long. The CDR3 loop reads CASLGQGGTDTQYF. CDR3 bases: TGTGCCAGCCTTGGACAGGGGGGGACAGATACGCAGTATTTT.

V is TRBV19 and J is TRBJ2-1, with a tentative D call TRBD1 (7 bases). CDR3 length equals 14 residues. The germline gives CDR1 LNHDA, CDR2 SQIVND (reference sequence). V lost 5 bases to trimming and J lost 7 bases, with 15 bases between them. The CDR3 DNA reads TGTGCCAGTAGTGTAACAGGGGAGGCGAATGAGCAGTTCTTC. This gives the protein CASSVTGEANEQFF.

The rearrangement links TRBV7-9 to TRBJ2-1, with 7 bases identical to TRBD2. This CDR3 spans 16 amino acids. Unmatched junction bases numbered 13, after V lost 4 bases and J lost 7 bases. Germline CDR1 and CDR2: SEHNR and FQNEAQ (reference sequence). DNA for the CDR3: TGTGCCAGCAGCTCCTGGGAGGCAGGGAGGGAGAATGAGCAGTTCTTC. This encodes CASSSWEAGRENEQFF.

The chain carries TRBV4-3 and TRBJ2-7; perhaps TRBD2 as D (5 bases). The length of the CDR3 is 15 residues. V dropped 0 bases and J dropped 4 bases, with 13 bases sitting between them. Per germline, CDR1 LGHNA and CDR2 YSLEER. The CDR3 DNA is TGCGCCAGCAGCCAAGATATTTACCGGGATTACGAGCAGTACTTC. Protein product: CASSQDIYRDYEQYF.

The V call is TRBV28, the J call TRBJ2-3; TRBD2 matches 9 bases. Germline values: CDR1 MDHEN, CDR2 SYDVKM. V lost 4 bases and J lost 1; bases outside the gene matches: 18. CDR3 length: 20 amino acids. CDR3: CASSSRGAGGAGRGTDTQYF. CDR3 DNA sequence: TGTGCCAGCAGTTCCCGGGGAGCGGGAGGTGCCGGTCGGGGCACAGATACGCAGTATTTT.

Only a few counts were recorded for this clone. The CDR3 DNA reads as TGCAGCGCCCGACAGGATGGTACTTTAGCTTTCTTT. Translated: CSARQDGTLAFF. The gene calls are TRBV29-1 and TRBJ1-1, with a possible D match to TRBD1 (6 bases). Germline V gene data show CDR1 as SQVTM and CDR2 as ANQGSEA. V was trimmed by 7 bases and J by 10 bases, leaving 19 bases between them. The CDR3 is 12 residues long.

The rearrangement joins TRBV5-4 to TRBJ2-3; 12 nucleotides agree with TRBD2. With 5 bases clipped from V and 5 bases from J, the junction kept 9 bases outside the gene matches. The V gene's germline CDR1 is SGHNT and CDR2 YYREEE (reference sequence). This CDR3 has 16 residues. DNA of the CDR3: TGTGCCAGCAGTCAGGGGACTAGCGGGTTAAAAGATACGCAGTATTTT. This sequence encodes CASSQGTSGLKDTQYF. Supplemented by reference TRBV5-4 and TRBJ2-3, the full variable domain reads ETGVTQSPTHLIKTRGQQVTLRCSSQSGHNTVSWYQQALGQGPQFIFQYYREEENGRGNFPPRFSGLQFPNYSSELNVNALELDDSALYLCASSQGTSGLKDTQYFGPGTRLTVL.

The CDR3 loop reads CASNRQGVENQPQHF. For the CDR3, the DNA is TGTGCCAGCAACCGACAGGGGGTGGAAAATCAGCCCCAGCATTTT. The chain links TRBV6-1 to TRBJ1-5; 9 nucleotides line up with TRBD1. Germline trimming cut 7 bases from V and 4 bases from J; bases unmatched to any gene: 8. The CDR3 sequence is 15 residues long. Looked up from germline, CDR1 is MNHNS and CDR2 is SASEGT.

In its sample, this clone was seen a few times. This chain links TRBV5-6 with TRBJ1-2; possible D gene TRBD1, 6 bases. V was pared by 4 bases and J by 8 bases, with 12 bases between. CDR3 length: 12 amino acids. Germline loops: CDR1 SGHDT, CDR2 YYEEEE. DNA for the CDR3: TGTGCCAGCAGCCCGGACAGTTCCGGCTACACCTTC. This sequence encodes CASSPDSSGYTF.

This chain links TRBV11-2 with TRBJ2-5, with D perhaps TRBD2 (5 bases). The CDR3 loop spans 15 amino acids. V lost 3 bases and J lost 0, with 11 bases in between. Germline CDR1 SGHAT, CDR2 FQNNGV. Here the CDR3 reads CASSFWPGYQETQYF. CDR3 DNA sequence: TGTGCCAGCAGCTTCTGGCCGGGGTACCAAGAGACCCAGTACTTC.

The CDR3 sequence is CASSRALPPYEQYF. The CDR3 DNA reads as TGTGCCAGTAGTAGAGCTCTTCCCCCCTACGAGCAGTACTTC. The V and J genes are TRBV19 and TRBJ2-7; D gene ambiguous. The V and J ends lost 4 bases and 2 bases respectively, with 12 bases between them. The CDR3 has 14 amino acids. The germline V gene has CDR1 LNHDA and CDR2 SQIVND (reference sequence).

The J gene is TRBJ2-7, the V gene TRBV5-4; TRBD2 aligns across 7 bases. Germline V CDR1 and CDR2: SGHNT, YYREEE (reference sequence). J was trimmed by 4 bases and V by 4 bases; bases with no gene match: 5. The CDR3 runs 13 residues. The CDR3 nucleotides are TGTGCCAGCAGCATTCAGGGAGGGTACGAGCAGTACTTC. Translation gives CASSIQGGYEQYF.

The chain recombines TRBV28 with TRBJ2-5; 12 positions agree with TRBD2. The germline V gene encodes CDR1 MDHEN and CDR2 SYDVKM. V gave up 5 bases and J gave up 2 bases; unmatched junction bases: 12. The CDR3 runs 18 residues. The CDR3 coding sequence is TGTGCCAGCAGTGGACTAGCGGGGACAGGGGCGTGGCAAGAGACCCAGTACTTC. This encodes CASSGLAGTGAWQETQYF.

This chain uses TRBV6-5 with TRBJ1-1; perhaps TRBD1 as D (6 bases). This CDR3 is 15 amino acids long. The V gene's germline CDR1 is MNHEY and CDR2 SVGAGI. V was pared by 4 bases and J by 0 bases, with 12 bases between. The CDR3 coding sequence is TGTGCCAGCAGTTCGACGGACAGCATGAACACTGAAGCTTTCTTT. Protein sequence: CASSSTDSMNTEAFF.

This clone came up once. In nucleotides, the CDR3 is TGCGCCAGCAGTGACCGCGCAACCCAAGAGACCCAGTACTTC. Translation: CASSDRATQETQYF. The rearrangement uses TRBV10-1 and TRBJ2-5; D is uncertain. This CDR3 region has 14 residues. Germline CDR1 and CDR2: WNHNN and SYGVQD (reference sequence). Trimming shortened V by 3 bases and J by 1 base, and 9 bases separated the two germline ends.

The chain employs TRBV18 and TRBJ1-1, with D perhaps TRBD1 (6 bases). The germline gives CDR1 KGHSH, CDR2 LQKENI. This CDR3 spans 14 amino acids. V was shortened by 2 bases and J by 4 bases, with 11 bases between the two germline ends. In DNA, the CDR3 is TGTGCCAGCTCACCAAAGGGGGAGAGCACTGAAGCTTTCTTT. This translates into CASSPKGESTEAFF.

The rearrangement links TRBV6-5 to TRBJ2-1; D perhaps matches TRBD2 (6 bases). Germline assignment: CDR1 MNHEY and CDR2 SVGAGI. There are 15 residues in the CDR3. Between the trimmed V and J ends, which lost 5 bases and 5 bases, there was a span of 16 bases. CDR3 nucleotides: TGTGCCAGCAGTCCCCGGGGGAGCCGCAACAATGAGCAGTTCTTC. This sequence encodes CASSPRGSRNNEQFF.

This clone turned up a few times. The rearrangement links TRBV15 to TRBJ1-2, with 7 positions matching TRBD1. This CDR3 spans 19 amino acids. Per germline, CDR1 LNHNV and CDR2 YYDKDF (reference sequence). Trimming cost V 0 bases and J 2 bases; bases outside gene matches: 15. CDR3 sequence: CATSRDWAGGQTANYGYTF. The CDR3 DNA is TGTGCCACCAGCAGAGATTGGGCAGGGGGTCAGACAGCCAACTATGGCTACACCTTC. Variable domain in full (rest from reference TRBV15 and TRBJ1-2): DAMVIQNPRYQVTQFGKPVTLSCSQTLNHNVMYWYQQKSSQAPKLLFHYYDKDFNNEADTPDNFQSRRPNTSFCFLDIRSPGLGDTAMYLCATSRDWAGGQTANYGYTFGSGTRLTVV.

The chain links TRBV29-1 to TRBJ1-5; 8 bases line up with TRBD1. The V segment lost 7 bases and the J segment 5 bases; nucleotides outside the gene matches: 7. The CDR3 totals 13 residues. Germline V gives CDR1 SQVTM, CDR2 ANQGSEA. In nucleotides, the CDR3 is TGCAGCGCCCGACAGGGGCTCGATCAGCCCCAGCATTTT. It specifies CSARQGLDQPQHF.

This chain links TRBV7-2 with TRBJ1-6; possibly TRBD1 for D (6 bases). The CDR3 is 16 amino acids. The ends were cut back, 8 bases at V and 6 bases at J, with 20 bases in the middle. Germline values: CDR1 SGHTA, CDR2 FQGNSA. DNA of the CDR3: TGTGCCAGCTCGGACTTAGGGGGACACCTTAATTCACCCCTCCACTTT. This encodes CASSDLGGHLNSPLHF.

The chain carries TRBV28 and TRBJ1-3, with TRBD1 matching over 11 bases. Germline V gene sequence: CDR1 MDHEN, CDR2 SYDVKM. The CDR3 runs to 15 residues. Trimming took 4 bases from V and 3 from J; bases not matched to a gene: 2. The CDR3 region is CASSSGTGGGNTIYF. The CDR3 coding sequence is TGTGCCAGCAGTTCCGGGACAGGGGGTGGAAACACCATATATTTT.